The rows below give T cell receptor beta chains drawn from one sample of a study of T cell responses to AZD1222 COVID-19 vaccine. Clones were read by immunoSEQ multiplex PCR, and TCRdb kept only the in-frame ones, dropping some. Of approximately 140,000 clones in the sample, around nine tenths were seen once. This material consisted of peripheral blood, taken on day 0 of AZD1222 vaccination. All receptors derive from an adult in good health. The CDR3 runs from the conserved cysteine through the conserved F or W. Each record gives: clone size, J gene, V gene, D gene, CDR3 protein, CDR3 DNA. D genes are given only for firm matches. Not every row has a clone size; where given, it reads once, few, many or a size class.

.,TRBJ2-3,TRBV11-3,TRBD2,CASSRPSGSTDTQYF,TGTGCCAGCAGCCGTCCTAGCGGGAGCACAGATACGCAGTATTTT
.,TRBJ1-3,TRBV7-9,.,CASTKVTFSGNTIYF,TGTGCCAGCACCAAGGTCACTTTCTCTGGAAACACCATATATTTT
.,TRBJ1-1,TRBV6-5,.,CASRRRGDTEAFF,TGTGCCAGCAGGCGGAGGGGTGATACTGAAGCTTTCTTT
.,TRBJ2-2,TRBV27,.,CASRVGTPSGELFF,TGTGCCAGCAGGGTTGGGACTCCCTCCGGGGAGCTGTTTTTT
.,TRBJ2-7,TRBV3-1/TRBV3-2,TRBD2,CASSPGLAVTYEQYF,TGTGCCAGCAGCCCTGGGCTAGCGGTTACCTACGAGCAGTACTTC
.,TRBJ2-7,TRBV5-4,TRBD1,CASSRDRTFYEQYF,TGTGCCAGCAGCCGGGACAGGACCTTCTACGAGCAGTACTTC
.,TRBJ2-1,TRBV10-3,.,CAISESPGLAVNEQFF,TGTGCCATCAGTGAGTCGCCGGGACTGGCAGTCAATGAGCAGTTCTTC
.,TRBJ1-2,TRBV6-4,.,CASSVRAGTNWGYTF,TGTGCCAGCAGTGTTCGAGCCGGGACCAATTGGGGCTACACCTTC
once,TRBJ2-5,TRBV3-1/TRBV3-2,.,CASSQGRAIQETQYF,TGTGCCAGCAGCCAAGGAAGAGCGATCCAAGAGACCCAGTACTTC
.,TRBJ2-5,TRBV5-4,TRBD2,CASSLGVREATQYF,TGTGCCAGCAGCTTGGGGGTACGGGAGGCGACCCAGTACTTC
.,TRBJ2-7,TRBV6-5,TRBD1,CASSSGTGFYEQYF,TGTGCCAGCAGTTCCGGGACAGGCTTCTACGAGCAGTACTTC
.,TRBJ1-5,TRBV7-8,.,CASSFETASNQPQHF,TGTGCCAGCAGCTTTGAGACAGCGAGCAATCAGCCCCAGCATTTT
.,TRBJ2-1,TRBV9,.,CASSVGISSYNEQFF,TGTGCCAGCAGCGTAGGTATTAGCTCCTACAATGAGCAGTTCTTC
.,TRBJ1-3,TRBV6-1,.,CASSEARAGQSGNTIYF,TGTGCCAGCAGTGAAGCGCGGGCGGGGCAGTCTGGAAACACCATATATTTT
.,TRBJ2-7,TRBV3-1/TRBV3-2,.,CASSPSQGLSYEQYF,TGTGCCAGCAGCCCTTCACAGGGTTTAAGTTACGAGCAGTACTTC
.,TRBJ2-1,TRBV9,.,CASSVREDPNYNEQFF,TGTGCCAGCAGCGTGAGGGAGGACCCAAACTACAATGAGCAGTTCTTC
.,TRBJ2-5,TRBV6-1,.,CASSDGVVRETQYF,TGTGCCAGCAGTGACGGGGTAGTGAGAGAGACCCAGTACTTC
.,TRBJ1-2,TRBV18,TRBD1,CASSPSGGSGYTF,TGTGCCAGCTCACCATCAGGGGGCAGTGGCTACACCTTC
.,TRBJ2-7,TRBV19,TRBD1,CATGEQGASSEQYF,TGTGCCACCGGAGAACAGGGGGCAAGTTCGGAGCAGTACTTC
once,TRBJ1-1,TRBV30,.,CAWSEQVEAFF,TGTGCCTGGAGTGAACAGGTTGAAGCTTTCTTT
.,TRBJ2-1,TRBV6-4,.,CASSDRANNEQFF,TGTGCCAGCAGTGACAGGGCTAACAATGAGCAGTTCTTC
few,TRBJ1-6,TRBV7-2,.,CASSQRQDSPLHF,TGTGCCAGCAGCCAAAGACAGGATTCACCCCTCCACTTT
.,TRBJ2-7,TRBV4-2,TRBD2,CASSQISGGIYEQYF,TGTGCCAGCAGCCAAATTTCGGGAGGTATCTACGAGCAGTACTTC
.,TRBJ2-1,TRBV18,TRBD2,CASSPLPSEGVAGGSYNEQFF,TGTGCCAGCTCACCACTCCCGAGTGAGGGAGTAGCGGGGGGGTCCTACAATGAGCAGTTCTTC
.,TRBJ2-3,TRBV6-4,TRBD2,CASSDSRSSSGSTDTQYF,TGTGCCAGCAGTGACTCGAGATCGTCTAGCGGGAGCACAGATACGCAGTATTTT
.,TRBJ2-3,TRBV7-8,TRBD2,CASSPRRGGGTDTQYF,TGTGCCAGCAGCCCAAGGAGGGGAGGGGGCACAGATACGCAGTATTTT
.,TRBJ1-3,TRBV7-9,.,CASGRDIGNPLGNTIYF,TGTGCCAGCGGCCGGGACATAGGAAACCCCCTTGGAAACACCATATATTTT
.,TRBJ2-1,TRBV4-3,.,CASSQDSWRIGLSNEQFF,TGCGCCAGCAGCCAAGATAGTTGGCGGATAGGACTTTCCAATGAGCAGTTCTTC
few,TRBJ1-4,TRBV19,.,CASSSSGVNEKLFF,TGTGCCAGTAGTTCGTCAGGGGTTAATGAAAAACTGTTTTTT
once,TRBJ2-7,TRBV7-2,TRBD2,CASSSGTSGQKQYF,TGTGCCAGCAGCTCCGGGACTAGCGGGCAAAAGCAGTACTTC
.,TRBJ1-2,TRBV18,.,CASSPGGSHGYTF,TGTGCCAGCTCACCAGGGGGGTCGCATGGCTACACCTTC
once,TRBJ2-5,TRBV3-1/TRBV3-2,.,CASSLARDQETQYF,TGTGCCAGCAGCCTCGCCCGGGACCAAGAGACCCAGTACTTC
.,TRBJ2-5,TRBV6-5,.,CASSYVGFQETQYF,TGTGCCAGCAGTTACGTCGGCTTCCAAGAGACCCAGTACTTC
.,TRBJ2-3,TRBV3-1/TRBV3-2,.,CASSQPPGTQYF,TGTGCCAGCAGCCAACCTCCGGGTACGCAGTATTTT
.,TRBJ1-4,TRBV7-2,TRBD1,CASSLGTGGKLFF,TGTGCCAGCAGCTTAGGGACAGGGGGAAAACTGTTTTTT
.,TRBJ1-2,TRBV5-8,.,CASSLMAAIYGYTF,TGTGCCAGCAGCTTGATGGCTGCTATCTATGGCTACACCTTC
.,TRBJ1-3,TRBV2,.,CARGASGNTIYF,TGTGCCAGAGGGGCTTCTGGAAACACCATATATTTT
.,TRBJ1-6,TRBV7-9,.,CASSLGHLGRRKHNSPLHF,TGTGCCAGCAGCTTAGGTCATTTGGGCAGGAGAAAACATAATTCACCCCTCCACTTT
.,TRBJ2-4,TRBV18,TRBD1,CASSPRDSVAKNIQYF,TGTGCCAGCTCACCACGGGACAGTGTAGCCAAAAACATTCAGTACTTC
.,TRBJ2-7,TRBV13,.,CASSRTYEQYF,TGTGCCAGCAGTCGCACCTACGAGCAGTACTTC
.,TRBJ1-2,TRBV28,TRBD1,CASSNLDREYGYTF,TGTGCCAGCAGTAACCTGGACAGGGAATATGGCTACACCTTC
.,TRBJ1-5,TRBV28,.,CASSRDNYSNQPQHF,TGTGCCAGCAGTAGAGACAATTATAGCAATCAGCCCCAGCATTTT
.,TRBJ2-3,TRBV19,.,CASSIDSAQRADTQYF,TGTGCCAGTAGTATAGACTCTGCGCAACGGGCAGATACGCAGTATTTT
.,TRBJ2-2,TRBV11-2,TRBD2,CASSTSGGNTGELFF,TGTGCCAGCAGCACTAGCGGGGGGAACACCGGGGAGCTGTTTTTT
.,TRBJ1-4,TRBV21-1,.,CASYHQGTLGEKLFF,TGTGCCAGTTACCATCAAGGGACTTTAGGGGAAAAACTGTTTTTT
.,TRBJ1-2,TRBV24-1,.,CATSATGGFFYLTF,TGTGCCACCAGCGCCACCGGAGGGTTCTTCTATCTCACCTTC
.,TRBJ2-3,TRBV6-2/TRBV6-3,.,CASSYSKGSGPVGVTDTQYF,TGTGCCAGCAGTTACTCGAAGGGTTCCGGCCCGGTCGGTGTCACAGATACGCAGTATTTT
.,TRBJ2-1,TRBV7-3,.,CASSPTQGDEQFF,TGTGCCAGCAGCCCTACTCAGGGAGATGAGCAGTTCTTC
once,TRBJ1-5,TRBV4-1,.,CASSQRGGAQPQHF,TGCGCCAGCAGCCAACGCGGGGGGGCGCAGCCCCAGCATTTT
.,TRBJ1-2,TRBV9,.,CASSPGGQVAGYTF,TGTGCCAGCAGTCCGGGGGGGCAGGTCGCTGGCTACACCTTC
.,TRBJ1-4,TRBV10-1,.,CASSLGVSANEKLFF,TGCGCCAGCAGCCTGGGGGTCTCGGCTAATGAAAAACTGTTTTTT
few,TRBJ1-3,TRBV20-1,.,CSASYSSGNTIYF,TGCAGTGCTAGTTATAGCTCTGGAAACACCATATATTTT
.,TRBJ1-2,TRBV4-1,.,CASSLEASNYGYTF,TGCGCCAGCAGCCTCGAGGCTTCTAACTATGGCTACACCTTC
.,TRBJ1-5,TRBV7-9,.,CASSLTGDQPQHF,TGTGCCAGCAGCCTCACGGGGGATCAGCCCCAGCATTTT
.,TRBJ2-2,TRBV3-1/TRBV3-2,TRBD2,CASSQDWGSGGITGELFF,TGTGCCAGCAGCCAAGATTGGGGAAGCGGGGGGATAACCGGGGAGCTGTTTTTT